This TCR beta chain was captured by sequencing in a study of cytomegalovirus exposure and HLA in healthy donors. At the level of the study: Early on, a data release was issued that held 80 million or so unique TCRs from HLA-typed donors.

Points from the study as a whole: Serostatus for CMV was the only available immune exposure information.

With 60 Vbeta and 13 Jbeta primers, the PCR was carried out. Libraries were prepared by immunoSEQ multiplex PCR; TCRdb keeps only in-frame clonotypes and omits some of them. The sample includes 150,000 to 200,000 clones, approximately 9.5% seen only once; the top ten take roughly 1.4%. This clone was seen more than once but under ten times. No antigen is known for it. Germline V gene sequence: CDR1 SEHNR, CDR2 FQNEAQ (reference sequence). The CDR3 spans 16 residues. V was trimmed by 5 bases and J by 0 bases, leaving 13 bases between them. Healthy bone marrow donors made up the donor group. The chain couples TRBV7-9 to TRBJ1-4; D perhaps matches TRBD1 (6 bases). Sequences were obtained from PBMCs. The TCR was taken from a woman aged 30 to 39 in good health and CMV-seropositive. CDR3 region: CASSPGQFSTNEKLFF. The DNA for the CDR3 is TGTGCCAGCAGCCCCGGACAGTTTTCAACTAATGAAAAACTGTTTTTT.